Shown below are 14 T cell receptor beta chains from a single sample sequenced in a study of tumor-infiltrating lymphocytes in primary liver carcinoma. Unsorted whole blood yielded blood RNA, and germline DNA was extracted as well. The investigators made TCR beta cDNA from approximately 500 ng total RNA, using a constant-region primer. Slightly modified ARM-PCR with three nested multiplex PCR rounds yielded TCR beta libraries. Researchers ran the first two PCR rounds for roughly 11 cycles each with TRBV1-TRBV30 forward primers and a C-beta reverse primer. TCRdb re-derived calls from the multiplex PCR reads in MiXCR, one entry per CDR3 protein. The table includes 300,000 to 350,000 distinct CDR3 sequences, almost 65% detected once. Sequencing was carried out using peripheral blood. Source of these receptors: a man aged 40-50 years with primary liver carcinoma and hepatitis B virus infection.

Only one count was recorded for this clonotype. The final CDR3 position lacks the conserved phenylalanine or tryptophan, pointing to a likely read error. This chain joins TRBV5-6 and TRBJ2-7, with unresolved D. This CDR3 comprises 15 residues. The V and J ends lost 2 bases and 5 bases respectively, with 17 bases between them. Germline V lookup: CDR1 SGHDT, CDR2 YYEEEE. The CDR3 spells CASSFYSGRKNEQYL. Written as DNA, the CDR3 is TGTGCCAGCAGCTTCTATTCAGGTCGGAAAAACGAGCAGTACCTC.

This clonotype was found many times. The CDR3 nucleotides read TGCGCCAGCAGCCAAAACTCGAACTCTGGAAACACCATATATTTT. Protein sequence: CASSQNSNSGNTIYF. The chain carries TRBV4-3 and TRBJ1-3; no reliable D call. The CDR3 length is 15 residues. From germline, CDR1 is LGHNA and CDR2 YSLEER. V was trimmed by 2 bases and J by 0 bases, leaving 8 bases between them.

The gene calls are TRBV29-1 and TRBJ2-1; possible D gene TRBD2, 5 bases. V dropped 3 bases and J dropped 8 bases, with 11 bases sitting between them. From germline, CDR1 is SQVTM and CDR2 ANQGSEA. The CDR3 length is 12 residues. The CDR3 sequence: CSVDNNGDEQFF. The CDR3 DNA reads as TGCAGCGTTGACAATAACGGGGATGAGCAGTTCTTC.

A word on this clonotype: The final CDR3 position lacks the conserved phenylalanine or tryptophan, pointing to a likely read error. This CDR3 reads CASSLRDRKVSNQPQHL. The CDR3 nucleotides read TGTGCTAGCAGCTTACGCGACCGGAAAGTTAGCAATCAGCCCCAGCATTTA. This sequence joins TRBV6-2 or TRBV6-3 and TRBJ1-5; D ambiguous. The CDR3 totals 17 residues. Germline loops: CDR1 MNHEY, CDR2 SVGEGT.

This clonotype was seen at least ten times. CDR3 sequence (DNA): TGTGCCAGCAGCTTACGGAGGGGGTATAGCACAGATACGCAGTATTTT. It translates to CASSLRRGYSTDTQYF. This chain links TRBV11-2 with TRBJ2-3; possibly TRBD1 or TRBD2 for D (6 bases each). Germline CDR1 SGHAT, CDR2 FQNNGV. V dropped 2 bases and J dropped 0 bases, with 12 bases sitting between them. The CDR3 extends over 16 amino acids.

This clonotype was seen at least ten times. This CDR3 is CAISGAGDASTGELFF. CDR3 coding DNA: TGTGCCATCAGTGGGGCGGGAGACGCGAGCACCGGGGAGCTGTTTTTT. This chain joins TRBV10-3 and TRBJ2-2; 7 nucleotides match TRBD2. V shed 4 bases, J shed 4 bases, and the junction held 9 bases outside the gene matches. The CDR3 covers 16 residues. Germline values: CDR1 ENHRY, CDR2 SYGVKD.

This clonotype has a count of ten or more. In DNA form, the CDR3 reads TGCGCCAGCAGTTCACTAGCGGGAGCCAGGGAGACCCAGTACTTC. As protein: CASSSLAGARETQYF. This sequence joins TRBV4-3 and TRBJ2-5, with 11 bases identical to TRBD2. This CDR3 region has 15 residues. CDR1 is LGHNA, CDR2 YSLEER, per germline. Trimming at V came to 6 bases and at J to 5 bases, leaving 8 bases not matched to a gene.

V is TRBV6-1 and J is TRBJ1-1; D gene unclear. The CDR3 sequence is 13 residues long. V lost 7 bases and J lost 1, with 10 bases in between. Germline lookup yields CDR1 MNHNS and CDR2 SASEGT. In nucleotides, the CDR3 is TGTGCCAGCATAAGCTGGAAGAACACTGAAGCTTTCTTT. It codes for CASISWKNTEAFF.

The count of this clonotype is one. The rearrangement links TRBV11-1 to TRBJ2-7; D is perhaps TRBD1 (6 bases). From germline, CDR1 is SGHAT and CDR2 FQDESV (reference sequence). Trimming stripped 1 base from V and 4 bases from J, with 17 bases between. This CDR3 has 16 residues. This CDR3 is CASSLGGHILRYEQYF. The CDR3 DNA follows: TGTGCCAGCAGCTTAGGGGGGCACATTTTAAGGTACGAGCAGTACTTC.

The CDR3 nucleotides are TGCGCCAGCAGCTTTAACAGGTTACCAGATACGCAGTATTTT. Translation: CASSFNRLPDTQYF. V is TRBV5-1 and J is TRBJ2-3; tentative D call: TRBD1 (5 bases). Germline V lookup: CDR1 SGHRS, CDR2 YFSETQ. The CDR3 length is 14 residues. V lost 2 bases and J 4 bases, leaving 11 bases between the germline ends.

This clonotype was recorded once. V usage is TRBV11-2 and J usage is TRBJ2-3; 11 bases are a match to TRBD2. Germline V CDR1 and CDR2: SGHAT, FQNNGV. The CDR3 contains 16 residues. The junction had 15 bases not matched to a gene; V was cut back by 6 bases and J by 10 bases. The CDR3 sequence: CASRTGSGRAAGAQYF. CDR3 DNA sequence: TGTGCCAGCAGAACTGGTAGCGGGAGGGCGGCAGGTGCGCAGTATTTT. The entire variable domain, with the rest obtained from reference TRBV11-2 and TRBJ2-3, is as follows: EAGVAQSPRYKIIEKRQSVAFWCNPISGHATLYWYQQILGQGPKLLIQFQNNGVVDDSQLPKDRFSAERLKGVDSTLKIQPAKLEDSAVYLCASRTGSGRAAGAQYFGPGTRLTVL.

This clonotype was observed many times. The chain carries TRBV11-3 and TRBJ2-1; possibly TRBD2 for D (7 bases). Looked up from germline, CDR1 is SGHNT and CDR2 is YENEEA. V was clipped by 5 bases and J by 1 base, with 12 bases between them. CDR3 length: 15 residues. CDR3 DNA sequence: TGTGCCAGCAGCCCGGGGGGCTTGTCCTACAATGAGCAGTTCTTC. Translation gives CASSPGGLSYNEQFF.

This rearrangement joins TRBV25-1 to TRBJ2-7, with 7 bases aligning to TRBD1. The CDR3 sequence is 14 residues long. From germline, CDR1 is MGHDK and CDR2 SYGVNS. Trimming cost V 6 bases and J 0 bases; bases outside gene matches: 5. CDR3 in amino acids: CASSGDSSSYEQYF. CDR3 in DNA: TGTGCCAGCAGCGGGGACAGCAGCTCCTACGAGCAGTACTTC.

In the case of this clonotype: Lacking the conserved final phenylalanine or tryptophan, this CDR3 likely reflects a read error. Because the CDR3's place on the DNA is in doubt, the DNA is left out and the CDR3 is given as listed by TCRdb. This chain joins TRBV4-1 and TRBJ1-5. CDR1 and CDR2 from the germline V gene are MGHRA and YSYEKL. From its first to its last residue, the CDR3 has 13 amino acids. Here the CDR3 reads CASSQGHHQPQHL.